The clone carrying this T cell receptor beta chain was counted a few times. The entry originates in a study of T-cell reconstitution after alpha-beta-depleted transplantation in children. The germline V and J ends were trimmed by 7 bases and 2 bases, with 12 bases remaining between them. The CDR3 has 14 residues. Germline assignment: CDR1 SGHVS and CDR2 FNYEAQ. Library preparation (for TCRbeta) was performed with unique molecular identifiers. TCRdb re-derived calls from the PCR reads in MiXCR, one entry per CDR3 protein. The data show 450,000 to 600,000 distinct CDR3 sequences, 32% seen once. This rearrangement joins TRBV7-6 to TRBJ2-1; D is uncertain. Sequences were derived from PBMCs from the stem cell graft donor, sampled from the stem cell graft. The TCR was taken from a human donor who donated a stem cell graft to a child with aplastic anemia. The CDR3 nucleotides are TGTGCCAGCACCCTTACTTCTACCTACAATGAGCAGTTCTTC. Its translation is CASTLTSTYNEQFF.